Included here is one T cell receptor beta chain sequence, with context. Antigen unknown. The data derive from a study of blood T cells in healthy people across ages. Points from the study as a whole: The diversity estimates, figures obtained from one million T cells, were considered underestimates. With age, beta diversity per million T cells declined roughly linearly, significantly by 30 to 50.

Germline CDR1 reads SGHTA; CDR2 reads FQGNSA. V was clipped by 1 base and J by 3 bases, with 12 bases between them. CDR3 length equals 15 residues. Next came a second PCR, run for 7 to 11 cycles, which used a sample-barcoded 5' primer along with a J-beta primer mix. Every cDNA molecule carried a tag from a template-switch adaptor bearing 12 random nucleotides. Each CDR3 protein is one row after TCRdb ran MiXCR on the 5' RACE reads. The table shows hundreds of thousands of distinct CDR3 sequences, with under 55% occurring only once. The sequence was obtained from a man in his sixties in good health. The specimen was blood. The V gene is TRBV7-2, the J gene TRBJ1-1, with D maybe TRBD1 (5 bases). CDR3 nucleotide sequence: TGTGCCAGCAGCTTAGGGCCCTTGGGGGACACTGAAGCTTTCTTT. Its translation is CASSLGPLGDTEAFF. The whole variable domain, remainder taken from reference TRBV7-2 and TRBJ1-1, is GAGVSQSPSNKVTEKGKDVELRCDPISGHTALYWYRQSLGQGLEFLIYFQGNSAPDKSGLPSDRFSAERTGGSVSTLTIQRTQQEDSAVYLCASSLGPLGDTEAFFGQGTRLTVV.